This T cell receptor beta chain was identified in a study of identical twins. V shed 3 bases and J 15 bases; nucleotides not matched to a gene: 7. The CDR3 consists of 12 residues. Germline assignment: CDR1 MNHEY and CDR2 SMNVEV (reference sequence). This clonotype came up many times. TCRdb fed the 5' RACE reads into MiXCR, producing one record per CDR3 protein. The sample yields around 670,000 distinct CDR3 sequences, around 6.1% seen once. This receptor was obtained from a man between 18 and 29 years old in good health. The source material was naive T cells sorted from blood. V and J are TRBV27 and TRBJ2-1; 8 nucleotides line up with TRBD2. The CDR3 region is CASSFAGTSSFF. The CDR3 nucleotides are TGTGCCAGCAGTTTTGCCGGGACTAGTTCGTTCTTC.